This T cell receptor beta chain was documented in a study of shared clonotypes between healthy human individuals. Study-wide results and caveats: Some clonotypes were shared by all four sorted-subset donors, while others were not shared. The non-shared ones had lower generation probabilities than the shared ones. Four donors held approximately 4.5% of naive CD4 clonotypes in common. Blood was the sole source, and tissue repertoires probably differ. It was anticipated that sequencing depth would influence how many clonotypes donors shared.

The CDR3 totals 15 residues. CDR1 SGHTA and CDR2 FQGNSA come from the germline V gene. V lost 1 base to trimming and J lost 0 bases, with 9 bases between them. Method: immunoSEQ multiplex PCR; TCRdb's copy keeps in-frame clones and lacks some. The repertoire includes 2 million to 2.5 million clones, 80% to 95% of them detected once, and around 0.35% sits in the top ten. Remarks on this clone: What it binds is not known.

The receptor's source is a man aged 18-30 years in good health. Some clones in this sample may be carry-over from other donors' samples. The chain joins TRBV7-2 to TRBJ1-1; possible D gene TRBD1, 5 bases. The sample taken for sequencing was naive CD4+ T cells from PBMCs. The subset was: CD45RA+ positively selected. The CDR3 DNA reads TGTGCCAGCAGCTTAGAACAGGTGATGAACACTGAAGCTTTCTTT. Translated, it gives CASSLEQVMNTEAFF. The entire variable domain, with the rest obtained from reference TRBV7-2 and TRBJ1-1, is as follows: GAGVSQSPSNKVTEKGKDVELRCDPISGHTALYWYRQSLGQGLEFLIYFQGNSAPDKSGLPSDRFSAERTGGSVSTLTIQRTQQEDSAVYLCASSLEQVMNTEAFFGQGTRLTVV.